This record covers a single TCR beta chain. Its antigen is still unknown. For TCRbeta, the library was prepared with unique molecular identifiers. TCRdb processed the PCR reads anew with MiXCR; each CDR3 protein has one entry. The table shows around 580,000 distinct CDR3 sequences, with around 27% occurring only once. This sample is drawn from a study of T-cell reconstitution after alpha-beta-depleted transplantation in children. Findings and caveats of the study: By about two months after transplant, alpha-beta T cells reportedly arose from several hundred graft clones that had expanded. Where some patients showed high TCRbeta diversity at day 60, it came from recipient T cells and thymic progenitors that had survived. Most T-cell counts and diversity one year after the transplant came from T cells that were newly produced.

Germline CDR1 is SQVTM and CDR2 is ANQGSEA. The CDR3 covers 13 residues. The V and J ends lost 5 bases and 6 bases, in that order; junction bases with no gene match: 6. This receptor was identified in a boy in the first two years of life with Wiskott-Aldrich syndrome, due to receive a stem cell transplant. V and J are TRBV29-1 and TRBJ2-3; 9 positions agree with TRBD2. The sequences come from PBMCs, collected before TCRalphabeta/CD19-depleted stem cell transplant. The CDR3 sequence: CSVRGRARDTQYF. The CDR3 bases are TGCAGCGTTCGCGGGAGGGCAAGGGATACGCAGTATTTT.